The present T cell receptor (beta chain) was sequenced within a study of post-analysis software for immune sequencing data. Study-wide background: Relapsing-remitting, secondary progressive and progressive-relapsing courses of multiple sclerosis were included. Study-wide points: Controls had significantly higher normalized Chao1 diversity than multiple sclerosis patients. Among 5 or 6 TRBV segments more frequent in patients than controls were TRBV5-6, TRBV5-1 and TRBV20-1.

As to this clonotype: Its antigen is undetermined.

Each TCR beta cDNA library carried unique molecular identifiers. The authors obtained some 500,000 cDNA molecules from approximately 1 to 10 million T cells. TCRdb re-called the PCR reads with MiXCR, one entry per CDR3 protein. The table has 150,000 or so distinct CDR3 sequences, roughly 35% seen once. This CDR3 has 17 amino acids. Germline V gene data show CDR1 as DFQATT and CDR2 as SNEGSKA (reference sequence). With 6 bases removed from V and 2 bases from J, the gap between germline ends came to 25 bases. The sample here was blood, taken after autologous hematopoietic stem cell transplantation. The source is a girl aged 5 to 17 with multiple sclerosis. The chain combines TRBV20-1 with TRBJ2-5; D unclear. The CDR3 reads CSAYPEWPTGGQETQYF. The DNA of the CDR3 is TGCAGTGCATACCCGGAATGGCCCACGGGTGGACAAGAGACCCAGTACTTC.